The 16 T cell receptor beta chains reported below all come from one sample, sequenced in a study of beta chain features in type 1 diabetes. No antigen is known for these receptors. cDNA synthesis used the whole RNA isolate, giving expressed TCRB sequences. Data came from immunoSEQ multiplex PCR; TCRdb stores just in-frame clones and leaves some out. Here the sample spans more than 300,000 clones, over 7% being singletons. Points from the study as a whole: Type 1 diabetes patients had TCRB CDR3s that were shorter (moderately but significantly so) in all four CD4+ subsets.

Sequencing was done on a sample of central memory CD4+ T cells from blood. These receptors originate from a man aged 30 to 39 with type 1 diabetes.

This clone has a count of ten or more. The J gene is TRBJ2-2, the V gene TRBV7-9; no firm D call. Germline V gene sequence: CDR1 SEHNR, CDR2 FQNEAQ (reference sequence). The CDR3 covers 12 residues. Trimming pared 2 bases from V and 5 bases from J, leaving 3 bases between. As DNA, the CDR3 is TGTGCCAGCAGCTTAACGACCGGGGAGCTGTTTTTT. This translates into CASSLTTGELFF. Full variable domain (remainder filled in from reference TRBV7-9 and TRBJ2-2): DTGVSQNPRHKITKRGQNVTFRCDPISEHNRLYWYRQTLGQGPEFLTYFQNEAQLEKSRLLSDRFSAERPKGSFSTLEIQRTEQGDSAMYLCASSLTTGELFFGEGSRLTVL.

The gene calls are TRBV15 and TRBJ2-5; weak D call: TRBD1 (6 bases). CDR1 and CDR2 from the germline V gene are LNHNV and YYDKDF (reference sequence). This CDR3 has 16 residues. V was shortened by 3 bases and J by 6 bases, with 20 bases between the two germline ends. CDR3 DNA: TGTGCCACCAGCAGGGGAACAGGGTCCGTGTGGCAGACCCAGTACTTC. Its translation is CATSRGTGSVWQTQYF.

This clone has only a few counts. CDR3 protein: CASSLKRLNTEAFF. The CDR3, as DNA: TGTGCCAGCAGCTTAAAACGGCTGAACACTGAAGCTTTCTTT. The J gene is TRBJ1-1, the V gene TRBV7-8; unclear D gene. V shed 2 bases and J shed 0 bases, with 7 bases lying between them. Germline V gives CDR1 SGHVS, CDR2 FQNEAQ. The CDR3 has 14 residues.

The chain is built from TRBV2 and TRBJ1-2; no definite D call. The CDR3 sequence is 12 residues long. V was clipped by 4 bases and J by 3 bases, with 6 bases between them. From germline, CDR1 is SNHLY and CDR2 FYNNEI. This CDR3 reads CASSAGDYGYTF. The CDR3 DNA is TGTGCCAGCAGTGCCGGGGACTATGGCTACACCTTC.

CDR3 residues: CASSEAQGYEQYF. Written as DNA, the CDR3 is TGCGCCAGCAGTGAGGCACAGGGCTACGAGCAGTACTTC. The chain is built from TRBV10-1 and TRBJ2-7; a possible D gene is TRBD1 (6 bases). Trimming pared 2 bases from V and 3 bases from J, leaving 8 bases between. This CDR3 is 13 amino acids long. Germline V gives CDR1 WNHNN, CDR2 SYGVQD (reference sequence).

This chain joins TRBV11-2 and TRBJ2-2; no clear D. Looked up from germline, CDR1 is SGHAT and CDR2 is FQNNGV. V was cut by 2 bases and J by 2 bases, with 9 bases left in between. The length of the CDR3 is 15 residues. The CDR3 DNA reads TGTGCCAGCAGCTTACTTTTCGGCAACACCGGGGAGCTGTTTTTT. As protein: CASSLLFGNTGELFF.

This clone was counted between two and nine times. The J gene is TRBJ1-2, the V gene TRBV28, with 8 bases that match TRBD1. Germline trimming cut 6 bases from V and 2 bases from J; bases unmatched to any gene: 11. Germline-derived CDR1 and CDR2 are MDHEN and SYDVKM. The CDR3 contains 16 residues. The CDR3: CASSGRGQGRNYGYTF. The CDR3 DNA is TGTGCCAGCAGCGGACGAGGACAGGGAAGGAACTATGGCTACACCTTC.

This chain's CDR3 is CASRPTQVDTQYF. The DNA of the CDR3 is TGTGCCAGCAGGCCCACCCAAGTAGATACGCAGTATTTT. The chain joins TRBV2 to TRBJ2-3; D not certain. The CDR3 has 13 amino acids. Trimming removed 6 bases from V and 5 bases from J, with 12 bases in between. Per germline, CDR1 SNHLY and CDR2 FYNNEI.

This chain's CDR3 is CASSFAGWETQYF. The DNA for the CDR3 is TGTGCCAGCAGTTTTGCGGGGTGGGAGACCCAGTACTTC. V is TRBV27 and J is TRBJ2-5; a possible D gene is TRBD2 (6 bases). The CDR3 runs 13 residues. V was trimmed by 3 bases and J by 5 bases, leaving 10 bases between them. Germline CDR1 and CDR2: MNHEY and SMNVEV (reference sequence).

The rearrangement joins TRBV11-2 to TRBJ2-3; D is unclear. This CDR3 is built from 12 residues. Germline lookup yields CDR1 SGHAT and CDR2 FQNNGV. Trimming took off 2 bases at V and 4 bases at J, with 4 bases between the two ends. The CDR3 loop reads CASSLRADTQYF. The CDR3 coding sequence is TGTGCCAGCAGCTTACGCGCAGATACGCAGTATTTT.

V is TRBV29-1 and J is TRBJ2-5; the D is unclear. This CDR3 spans 12 amino acids. V was cut by 4 bases and J by 0 bases, with 6 bases left in between. Per germline, CDR1 SQVTM and CDR2 ANQGSEA. CDR3 DNA sequence: TGCAGCGTTGGACGGAACCAAGAGACCCAGTACTTC. Protein product: CSVGRNQETQYF.

This clone was detected a few times. The rearrangement joins TRBV5-4 to TRBJ2-5, with 12 positions matching TRBD1. This CDR3 is built from 16 residues. CDR1 and CDR2 from the germline V gene are SGHNT and YYREEE (reference sequence). V was pared by 1 base and J by 5 bases, with 6 bases of the junction left unmatched. As DNA, the CDR3 is TGTGCCAGCAGCTTGAGGGACAGGGGGCGATGGGAGACCCAGTACTTC. This encodes CASSLRDRGRWETQYF.

This clone was counted only a few times. V is TRBV29-1 and J is TRBJ2-3; 10 bases match TRBD2. Germline V gene lookup returns CDR1 SQVTM and CDR2 ANQGSEA. V gave up 5 bases and J gave up 0 bases; unmatched junction bases: 2. The CDR3 totals 14 residues. The CDR3 sequence: CSVSSGGSTDTQYF. As DNA, the CDR3 is TGCAGCGTTTCTAGCGGGGGTAGCACAGATACGCAGTATTTT.

The J gene is TRBJ1-2, the V gene TRBV9; 10 bases are a match to TRBD1. Germline values: CDR1 SGDLS, CDR2 YYNGEE. The CDR3 is 14 amino acids. V shed 4 bases, J shed 5 bases, and the junction held 5 bases outside the gene matches. The CDR3 DNA reads TGTGCCAGCAGCACAGGGACAGGGGAGTATGGCTACACCTTC. Protein product: CASSTGTGEYGYTF.

The chain couples TRBV11-2 to TRBJ2-5; TRBD2 might be the D (6 bases). Germline CDR1 reads SGHAT; CDR2 reads FQNNGV. Between the trimmed V and J ends, which lost 1 base and 4 bases, there was a span of 16 bases. This CDR3 is 16 amino acids long. CDR3 DNA: TGTGCCAGCAGCTTAGGGCGGGACTTGAGCAGAGAGACCCAGTACTTC. It codes for CASSLGRDLSRETQYF.

This chain connects TRBV19 to TRBJ2-6; D is unclear. The CDR3 consists of 16 residues. The V end lost 4 bases, the J end lost 0 bases, and 10 bases lay between the germline ends. CDR1 and CDR2 (germline): LNHDA, SQIVND (reference sequence). The CDR3 DNA follows: TGTGCCAGTAGTACTCCTGGGTACTCTGGGGCCAACGTCCTGACTTTC. Translated, it gives CASSTPGYSGANVLTF. The full variable domain, completed using reference TRBV19 and TRBJ2-6, is DGGITQSPKYLFRKEGQNVTLSCEQNLNHDAMYWYRQDPGQGLRLIYYSQIVNDFQKGDIAEGYSVSREKKESFPLTVTSAQKNPTAFYLCASSTPGYSGANVLTFGAGSRLTVL.